One sample yielded the 19 T cell receptor beta chains listed below, sequenced in a study of blood T cell repertoires in COVID-19. TCRdb's table, derived via immunoSEQ multiplex PCR, lists solely in-frame clones and lacks some. The sample contains some 350,000 clones, 88% of which appear only once. The sample comprised PBMCs or T cells enriched from blood (not recorded which). The source of these receptors is a man aged 25 to 45 who had recovered from COVID-19.

A word on this clone: Other DNA sequences in this sample translate to the same CDR3. V usage is TRBV19 and J usage is TRBJ1-1, with D maybe TRBD1 (6 bases). Germline V gene data show CDR1 as LNHDA and CDR2 as SQIVND (reference sequence). With 5 bases removed from V and 1 base from J, the gap between germline ends came to 11 bases. The CDR3 length is 14 residues. The CDR3 spells CASSPPDRNTEAFF. In nucleotides, the CDR3 is TGTGCCAGTAGTCCCCCGGACAGGAACACTGAAGCTTTCTTT.

The V and J genes are TRBV5-1 and TRBJ1-6, with TRBD1 as a possible D gene (5 bases). Germline V CDR1 and CDR2: SGHRS, YFSETQ. The CDR3 contains 13 residues. Between the trimmed V and J ends, which lost 9 bases and 8 bases, there was a span of 15 bases. In nucleotides, the CDR3 is TGCGCCACCGCGGGACGCCCGGATTCACCCCTCCACTTT. This sequence encodes CATAGRPDSPLHF.

This sequence joins TRBV15 and TRBJ2-5, with D possibly matching TRBD1 (6 bases). The CDR3 contains 14 residues. Trimming cost V 2 bases and J 7 bases, with 14 bases left between them. Germline V gene data show CDR1 as LNHNV and CDR2 as YYDKDF (reference sequence). Written as DNA, the CDR3 is TGTGCCACCAGCAGAAGGCAGGGGCAGGGGACCCAGTACTTC. Its protein product is CATSRRQGQGTQYF.

The chain joins TRBV19 to TRBJ1-5; 8 bases match TRBD1. This CDR3 spans 16 amino acids. With V trimmed by 1 base and J by 6 bases, 8 bases remained unmatched. The germline CDR1 and CDR2 sequences are LNHDA and SQIVND (reference sequence). CDR3: CASSIVSGGGIQPQHF. In DNA form, the CDR3 reads TGTGCCAGTAGTATAGTATCAGGGGGCGGAATTCAGCCCCAGCATTTT.

The rearrangement joins TRBV19 to TRBJ2-7, with D uncertain. The CDR3 covers 12 residues. Germline V gene lookup returns CDR1 LNHDA and CDR2 SQIVND (reference sequence). V lost 9 bases to trimming and J lost 5 bases, with 14 bases between them. CDR3 bases: TGTGCCAGCCCCTACCCAGGCCACGAGCAGTACTTC. Amino acids: CASPYPGHEQYF.

The CDR3, as DNA: TGTGTCAGAACCACCCACGCGAAGGGGTCGGACAATCAGCCCCAGCATTTT. Protein sequence: CVRTTHAKGSDNQPQHF. The chain is built from TRBV7-5 and TRBJ1-5; TRBD1 is the table's D call and was not checked against the DNA. TRBV7-5 represents a pseudogene. This CDR3 has 17 residues.

The chain joins TRBV4-2 to TRBJ2-3; 11 bases are a match to TRBD2. J lost 7 bases, V lost 0 bases, and 6 bases had no gene match. This CDR3 is built from 16 residues. The germline CDR1 and CDR2 sequences are LGHNA and YNFKEQ. CDR3 coding DNA: TGTGCCAGCAGCCAAGATCTTGCTAGCGGGAGGCATACGCAGTATTTT. The encoded protein is CASSQDLASGRHTQYF.

V usage is TRBV27 and J usage is TRBJ1-5; D might be TRBD1 (6 bases). The V and J ends lost 5 bases and 3 bases respectively, with 14 bases between them. The germline gives CDR1 MNHEY, CDR2 SMNVEV (reference sequence). This CDR3 has 15 amino acids. CDR3: CASSPADRNNQPQHF. The CDR3 nucleotides are TGTGCCAGCAGTCCTGCAGACAGGAACAATCAGCCCCAGCATTTT.

This chain joins TRBV7-3 and TRBJ2-2; D is undetermined. This CDR3 is built from 15 residues. V was clipped by 3 bases and J by 4 bases, with 12 bases between them. Germline loops: CDR1 SGHTA, CDR2 FQGTGA. The CDR3, as DNA: TGTGCCAGCAGCTTGGGCTTGGGTGGCACCGGGGAGCTGTTTTTT. Residues: CASSLGLGGTGELFF.

The chain employs TRBV15 and TRBJ1-1; D unresolved. CDR3 length equals 12 residues. Germline V lookup: CDR1 LNHNV, CDR2 YYDKDF (reference sequence). V lost 5 bases and J 3 bases, leaving 7 bases between the germline ends. CDR3 sequence (DNA): TGTGCCACCAGCCCCCTTCACACTGAAGCTTTCTTT. Amino acid sequence: CATSPLHTEAFF.

The V call is TRBV6-1, the J call TRBJ1-4, with D maybe TRBD1 (5 bases). With 3 bases removed from V and 10 bases from J, the gap between germline ends came to 9 bases. Germline loops: CDR1 MNHNS, CDR2 SASEGT. The CDR3 loop spans 12 amino acids. CDR3 sequence (DNA): TGTGCCAGCAGTGACAGGGTAGGAAAACTGTTTTTT. Its translation: CASSDRVGKLFF.

This clone is a singleton in its sample. The chain uses TRBV7-9 and TRBJ2-1, with a tentative D call TRBD1 (6 bases). CDR3 length: 16 amino acids. Germline-derived CDR1 and CDR2 are SEHNR and FQNEAQ (reference sequence). Deletions cut 2 bases from V and 2 bases from J, with 13 bases between. The CDR3: CASSLSSGGPYNEQFF. CDR3 DNA: TGTGCCAGCAGCTTAAGCAGTGGGGGCCCCTACAATGAGCAGTTCTTC.

The CDR3 DNA reads as TGTGCCAGCAGTTTCCCAGGGGGGAACACTGAAGCTTTCTTT. Translating it yields CASSFPGGNTEAFF. This sequence joins TRBV28 and TRBJ1-1; TRBD1 agrees at 7 bases. This CDR3 is 14 amino acids long. V was clipped by 3 bases and J by 1 base; unmatched bases: 2. Per the germline V gene, CDR1 is MDHEN and CDR2 is SYDVKM. The full variable domain, in which reference TRBV28 and TRBJ1-1 provide the parts outside the CDR3, is DVKVTQSSRYLVKRTGEKVFLECVQDMDHENMFWYRQDPGLGLRLIYFSYDVKMKEKGDIPEGYSVSREKKERFSLILESASTNQTSMYLCASSFPGGNTEAFFGQGTRLTVV.

The CDR3, as DNA: TGTGCCAGCAGCAATTGGGACAGGGGGTACGAGCAGTACTTC. Encoded protein: CASSNWDRGYEQYF. J is TRBJ2-7 and V is TRBV7-9, with 11 bases aligning to TRBD1. Germline CDR1 reads SEHNR; CDR2 reads FQNEAQ (reference sequence). The CDR3 has 14 residues. The V gene end was trimmed by 5 bases and the J gene end by 4 bases; junction bases not matched to a gene: 4.

This chain joins TRBV7-9 and TRBJ1-2; 9 nucleotides align to TRBD1. The length of the CDR3 is 14 residues. Per the germline V gene, CDR1 is SEHNR and CDR2 is FQNEAQ (reference sequence). Trimming at V came to 1 base and at J to 6 bases, leaving 3 bases not matched to a gene. In DNA form, the CDR3 reads TGTGCCAGCAGCTTAGACAGGGGGCGTGATGGCTACACCTTC. It specifies CASSLDRGRDGYTF.

Worth noting for this clone: The germline gene is not matched at one end of the junction; a read error may be the cause. The chain has TRBV19 and TRBJ1-2; 12 bases match TRBD1. Germline V gene sequence: CDR1 LNHDA, CDR2 SQIVND (reference sequence). The CDR3 is made up of 14 amino acids. CDR3 residues: CASSIPGTGGSFVF. The CDR3 region has the DNA TGTGCCAGTAGTATTCCTGGGACAGGGGGCTCCTTTGTCTTC.

V is TRBV5-5 and J is TRBJ2-7; weak D call: TRBD1 (6 bases). V was pared by 0 bases and J by 2 bases, with 15 bases between. The CDR3 is 16 amino acids. Germline CDR1 SGHKS, CDR2 YYEKEE (reference sequence). This CDR3 reads CASSLEGDGEAYEQYF. Written as DNA, the CDR3 is TGTGCCAGCAGCTTGGAGGGGGACGGGGAAGCCTACGAGCAGTACTTC. Drawing the rest from reference TRBV5-5 and TRBJ2-7, the complete variable domain is DAGVTQSPTHLIKTRGQQVTLRCSPISGHKSVSWYQQVLGQGPQFIFQYYEKEERGRGNFPDRFSARQFPNYSSELNVNALLLGDSALYLCASSLEGDGEAYEQYFGPGTRLTVT.

The J gene is TRBJ1-2, the V gene TRBV28; 9 bases match TRBD1. The trim removed 5 bases at V and 6 bases at J, leaving 16 bases unmatched. Germline V gene sequence: CDR1 MDHEN, CDR2 SYDVKM. The CDR3 is made up of 17 amino acids. CDR3 sequence (DNA): TGTGCCAGCAGTCCCATCAGTGGGACAGGGAAAGAGGATGGCTACACCTTC. It yields the protein CASSPISGTGKEDGYTF.

This chain uses TRBV19 with TRBJ1-1, with D maybe TRBD1 (6 bases). With 6 bases removed from V and 1 base from J, the gap between germline ends came to 15 bases. Per the germline V gene, CDR1 is LNHDA and CDR2 is SQIVND (reference sequence). This CDR3 is built from 15 residues. In nucleotides, the CDR3 is TGTGCCAGTAGAACCTCGAGGGGGTGGAACACTGAAGCTTTCTTT. Translation gives CASRTSRGWNTEAFF.